Given below is one TCR beta chain in context. As yet, its antigen is unknown. This sample is drawn from a study of lymphopenia after photon versus proton radiotherapy. Generated by immunoSEQ multiplex PCR, the TCRdb table keeps only in-frame clones and is missing some. Among 70,000 or so clones, 85% to 95% were seen once, and the ten largest hold 2.2%. Study outcomes and limitations: Oligoclonal CD8+ Temra expansion after nadir drove photon patients' diversity drop. Survival link was tested only in deceased patients; proton benefit remains a possibility. Proton therapy kept repertoires fairly stable, unlike photons, which gained effector/memory cells.

V shed 3 bases and J 5 bases; nucleotides not matched to a gene: 6. The CDR3 runs to 14 residues. Germline-derived CDR1 and CDR2 are SGDLS and YYNGEE. The V gene is TRBV9, the J gene TRBJ2-5; TRBD1 matches at 8 bases. The source material was peripheral blood, sampled from a patient treated with photon-based radiotherapy. The sequence was obtained from a woman in her thirties or forties with cholangiocarcinoma. CDR3 loop: CASSATGVKETQYF. The DNA for the CDR3 is TGTGCCAGCAGCGCGACAGGGGTCAAGGAGACCCAGTACTTC.